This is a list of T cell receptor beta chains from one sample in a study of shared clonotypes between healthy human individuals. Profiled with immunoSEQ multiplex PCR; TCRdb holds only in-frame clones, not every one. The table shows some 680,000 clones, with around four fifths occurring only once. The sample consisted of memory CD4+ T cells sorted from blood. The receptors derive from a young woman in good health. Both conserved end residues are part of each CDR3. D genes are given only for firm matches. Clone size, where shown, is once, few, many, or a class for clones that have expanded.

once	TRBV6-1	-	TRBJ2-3	TGTGCCAGCCGCATCAGCACGGATACGCAGTATTTT	CASRISTDTQYF
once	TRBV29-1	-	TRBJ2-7	TGCAGCGTTTCCACTGGACCTTCTTACGAGCAGTACTTC	CSVSTGPSYEQYF
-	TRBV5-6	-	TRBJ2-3	TGTGCCAGCAGATATCAGGGAACAGATACGCAGTATTTT	CASRYQGTDTQYF
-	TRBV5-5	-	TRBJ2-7	TGTGCCAGCAGCTTGACAGACTACGAGCAGTACTTC	CASSLTDYEQYF
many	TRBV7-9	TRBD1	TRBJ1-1	TGTGCCAGCATTGAATTGACAGGGGGTACTGAAGCTTTCTTT	CASIELTGGTEAFF
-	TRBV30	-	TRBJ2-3	TGTGCCTGGACCCGGTTCGGAGATACGCAGTATTTT	CAWTRFGDTQYF
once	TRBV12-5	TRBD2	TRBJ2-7	TGTGCTAGTGGTTTGGTAGGGGCTAGCGGGGCCTACGAGCAGTACTTC	CASGLVGASGAYEQYF
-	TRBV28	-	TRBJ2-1	TGTGCCAGCAGTTTTTGGAGGAGCTCCTACAATGAGCAGTTCTTC	CASSFWRSSYNEQFF
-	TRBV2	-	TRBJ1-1	TGTGCCAGCATAGGAGGTAGAATGAACACTGAAGCTTTCTTT	CASIGGRMNTEAFF
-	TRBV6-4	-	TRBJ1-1	TGTGCCAGCAGTGGATCCATGAACACTGAAGCTTTCTTT	CASSGSMNTEAFF
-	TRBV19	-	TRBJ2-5	TGTGCCAGTAGTATAAATCACCAGGCGAGGGGGACCCAGTACTTC	CASSINHQARGTQYF
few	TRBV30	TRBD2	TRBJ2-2	TGTGCCTGGAGAACAGGACTAGCGGGAGTTCGGGAGCTGTTTTTT	CAWRTGLAGVRELFF
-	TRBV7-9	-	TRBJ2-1	TGTGCCAGCAGCCCAGTTAGTTCGCAGTTATGGAGCTCCTACAATGAGCAGTTCTTC	CASSPVSSQLWSSYNEQFF
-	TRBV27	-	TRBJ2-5	TGTGCCAGCAGCCCTACTTTGGAAGGGGTCCAGTACTTC	CASSPTLEGVQYF
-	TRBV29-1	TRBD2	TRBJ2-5	TGCAGCGTCGGGGAGAGGGCGGGAGGACAGCGGAAGACCCAGTACTTC	CSVGERAGGQRKTQYF
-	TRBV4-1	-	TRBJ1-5	TGCGCCAGCAGCCAAGAGGCGGCGGGAACAGGGCGTCAGCCCCAGCATTTT	CASSQEAAGTGRQPQHF
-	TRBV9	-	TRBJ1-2	TGTGCCAGCAGCGCCGAGATCGCGCAGCTCTATGGCTACACCTTC	CASSAEIAQLYGYTF
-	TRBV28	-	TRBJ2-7	TGTGCCAGCAGTGCATCGGGGGCATCCCTTTCGTACTTC	CASSASGASLSYF
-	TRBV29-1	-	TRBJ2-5	TGCAGCGTTGATGGGCCGGGACAAGAGACCCAGTACTTC	CSVDGPGQETQYF
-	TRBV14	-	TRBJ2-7	TGTGCCAGCAGCCAAGCCCTGACGACTGGCGAGCAGTACTTC	CASSQALTTGEQYF
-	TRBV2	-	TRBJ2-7	TGTGCCAGCAGTGAAGGGAAGGGACGCTGGAAGCAGTACTTC	CASSEGKGRWKQYF
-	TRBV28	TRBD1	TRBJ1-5	TGTGCCAGCAGTTTGGAGAGGGGGCGAAGCAATCAGCCCCAGCATTTT	CASSLERGRSNQPQHF
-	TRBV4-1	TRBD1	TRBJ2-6	TGCGCCAGCAGCCAAGGACAGGGAGCTGGGGCCAACGTCCTGACTTTC	CASSQGQGAGANVLTF
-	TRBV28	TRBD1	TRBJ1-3	TGTGCCAGCCTCCCAGTCGGGACAGGCAGAAACACCATATATTTT	CASLPVGTGRNTIYF
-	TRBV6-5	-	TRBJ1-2	TGTGCCGCCAATGCATGGGTAGGGGACTATGGCTACACCTTC	CAANAWVGDYGYTF
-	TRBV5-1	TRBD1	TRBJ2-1	TGCGCCAGCAGGGAAGGACAGGGCGGTGTTGATGAGCAGTTCTTC	CASREGQGGVDEQFF
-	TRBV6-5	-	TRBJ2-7	TGTGCCAGCAGTTACCAGGGCGGTTCCTACGAGCAGTACTTC	CASSYQGGSYEQYF
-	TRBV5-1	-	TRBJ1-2	TGCGCCAGCAGCCGGTTATGGGACAAAGGCTATGGCTACACCTTC	CASSRLWDKGYGYTF
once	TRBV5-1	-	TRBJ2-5	TGCGCCAGCAGCTTGGGTCAGATCCAGGAGACCCAGTACTTC	CASSLGQIQETQYF
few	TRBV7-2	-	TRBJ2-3	TGTGCCAGCAGCCCCGCGGCGACCAGAACTACAGATACGCAGTATTTT	CASSPAATRTTDTQYF
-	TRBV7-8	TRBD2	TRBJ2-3	TGTGCCAGCAGCTCCGGACTAGCGGGGAGAGGAGGAGATACGCAGTATTTT	CASSSGLAGRGGDTQYF
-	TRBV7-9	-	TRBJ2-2	TGTGCCAGCAGCTCAGATACCGGGGAGAACACCGGGGAGCTGTTTTTT	CASSSDTGENTGELFF
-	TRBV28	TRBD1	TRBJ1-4	TGTGCCAGCAGTAGACAGGGAACTAATGAAAAACTGTTTTTT	CASSRQGTNEKLFF
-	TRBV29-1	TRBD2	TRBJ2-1	TGCAGCGTTGATACCGGACTAGCGGTTTCTGAGCAGTTCTTC	CSVDTGLAVSEQFF
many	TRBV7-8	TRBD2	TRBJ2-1	TGTGCCAGCAGCTTAAAAGTAAGCGGGAGGGCTTATGAGCAGTTCTTC	CASSLKVSGRAYEQFF
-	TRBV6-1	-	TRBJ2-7	TGTGCCAGCAGTGCGAGTGCTTACGAGCAGTACTTC	CASSASAYEQYF
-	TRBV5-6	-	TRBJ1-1	TGTGCCAGCAGCTCGACGTGGGGGGCTGACACTGAAGCTTTCTTT	CASSSTWGADTEAFF